Listed here are 25 T cell receptor beta chains from one sample, sequenced in a study of T cell responses to AZD1222 COVID-19 vaccine. Profiled with immunoSEQ multiplex PCR; TCRdb holds only in-frame clones, not every one. The data contain some 130,000 clones, about 90% of them singletons. The sequences come from peripheral blood, collected on day 0 of AZD1222 vaccination. These receptors all stem from an adult in good health.

The J gene is TRBJ1-2, the V gene TRBV7-3; a weak D match, TRBD1 (5 bases). This CDR3 is built from 13 residues. Trimming removed 2 bases at V and 3 bases at J, with 7 bases between. Germline V CDR1 and CDR2: SGHTA, FQGTGA. CDR3 loop: CASSLGGYYGYTF. CDR3 in DNA: TGTGCCAGCAGCTTAGGGGGTTACTATGGCTACACCTTC.

This sequence joins TRBV18 and TRBJ1-2; D is uncertain. The CDR3 has 13 amino acids. Trimming took off 2 bases at V and 4 bases at J, with 8 bases between the two ends. The V gene's germline CDR1 is KGHSH and CDR2 LQKENI. This CDR3 reads CASSPEQTYGYTF. CDR3 DNA: TGTGCCAGCTCACCAGAACAGACCTATGGCTACACCTTC.

CDR3 amino acids: CAAHSYSNQPQHF. CDR3 nucleotide sequence: TGTGCCGCACACAGCTATAGCAATCAGCCCCAGCATTTT. The J gene is TRBJ1-5, the V gene TRBV10-3; no definite D call. V lost 11 bases, J lost 0 bases, and 11 bases lay in between. Germline-derived CDR1 and CDR2 are ENHRY and SYGVKD. CDR3 length: 13 amino acids.

CDR3 sequence: CAISEQSNQPQHF. The DNA of the CDR3 is TGTGCCATCAGTGAGCAGAGCAATCAGCCCCAGCATTTT. The chain couples TRBV10-3 to TRBJ1-5; D gene ambiguous. This CDR3 has 13 amino acids. The V gene lost 2 bases and the J gene lost 1 base, with 3 bases spanning the gap. Germline lookup yields CDR1 ENHRY and CDR2 SYGVKD.

The chain joins TRBV7-9 to TRBJ2-1, with TRBD2 identical over 9 bases. Trimming removed 5 bases from V and 10 bases from J; junction bases left unmatched: 15. Germline V gene sequence: CDR1 SEHNR, CDR2 FQNEAQ (reference sequence). The CDR3 is made up of 16 amino acids. The CDR3 loop is CASSDRDGSGSQEQFF. CDR3 in DNA: TGTGCCAGCAGCGATCGGGACGGTAGCGGGAGTCAGGAGCAGTTCTTC. Complete variable domain (other parts from reference TRBV7-9 and TRBJ2-1): DTGVSQNPRHKITKRGQNVTFRCDPISEHNRLYWYRQTLGQGPEFLTYFQNEAQLEKSRLLSDRFSAERPKGSFSTLEIQRTEQGDSAMYLCASSDRDGSGSQEQFFGPGTRLTVL.

This clone has just one count. The CDR3 DNA reads as TGCGCCAGCAGCGGGACTAGCGGACCCTACAATGAGCAGTTCTTC. Translation gives CASSGTSGPYNEQFF. This rearrangement joins TRBV5-1 to TRBJ2-1; 11 bases agree with TRBD2. The germline CDR1 and CDR2 sequences are SGHRS and YFSETQ. This CDR3 is 15 amino acids long. The junction had 2 bases not matched to a gene; V was cut back by 4 bases and J by 2 bases.

The chain is built from TRBV9 and TRBJ1-4; D is perhaps TRBD1 (5 bases). This CDR3 region has 15 residues. Germline CDR1 SGDLS, CDR2 YYNGEE. The germline V and J ends were trimmed by 0 bases and 6 bases, with 12 bases remaining between them. The CDR3 protein is CASSVGQGLDEKLFF. The CDR3 DNA reads as TGTGCCAGCAGCGTAGGTCAGGGACTTGATGAAAAACTGTTTTTT. Supplemented by reference TRBV9 and TRBJ1-4, the full variable domain reads DSGVTQTPKHLITATGQRVTLRCSPRSGDLSVYWYQQSLDQGLQFLIQYYNGEERAKGNILERFSAQQFPDLHSELNLSSLELGDSALYFCASSVGQGLDEKLFFGSGTQLSVL.

The rearrangement joins TRBV13 to TRBJ1-6, with 7 nucleotides matching TRBD1. Germline assignment: CDR1 PRHDT and CDR2 FYEKMQ (reference sequence). V dropped 6 bases and J dropped 6; count of bases not matched to a gene: 11. CDR3 length: 16 amino acids. The CDR3 sequence is CASRRRTGTVNSPLHF. The CDR3 region has the DNA TGTGCCAGCAGACGCAGAACCGGGACAGTTAATTCACCCCTCCACTTT.

The chain employs TRBV19 and TRBJ1-4, with a tentative D call TRBD1 (5 bases). The CDR3 has 12 amino acids. Germline lookup yields CDR1 LNHDA and CDR2 SQIVND (reference sequence). Trimming shortened V by 6 bases and J by 14 bases, and 16 bases separated the two germline ends. CDR3 nucleotide sequence: TGTGCCAGTAGCCCCGGGGGGGTGCGGCTGTTTTTT. Translated: CASSPGGVRLFF.

The chain couples TRBV10-1 to TRBJ1-4; TRBD1 might be the D (6 bases). The germline V and J ends were trimmed by 6 bases and 0 bases, with 23 bases remaining between them. The CDR3 contains 19 residues. Germline V gene lookup returns CDR1 WNHNN and CDR2 SYGVQD (reference sequence). The CDR3 spells CASRGDRRVWTPTNEKLFF. Written as DNA, the CDR3 is TGCGCCAGCAGGGGTGACAGGAGGGTATGGACCCCAACTAATGAAAAACTGTTTTTT.

V gene TRBV18 combines with J gene TRBJ1-4, with 9 positions matching TRBD1. CDR3 length: 16 amino acids. CDR1 and CDR2 from the germline V gene are KGHSH and LQKENI. After removal of 3 bases from V and 5 bases from J, the junction contained 7 bases not matched to a gene. This chain's CDR3 is CASSPPRGQGNEKLFF. The CDR3 DNA reads as TGTGCCAGCTCACCCCCCCGCGGACAGGGGAATGAAAAACTGTTTTTT.

The V call is TRBV5-4, the J call TRBJ1-6; unclear D gene. CDR1 and CDR2 from the germline V gene are SGHNT and YYREEE (reference sequence). Deletions cut 1 base from V and 0 bases from J, with 11 bases between. The CDR3 loop spans 17 amino acids. The CDR3: CASSLFGLRSYNSPLHF. The CDR3 nucleotides read TGTGCCAGCAGCTTGTTCGGGTTGCGCTCCTATAATTCACCCCTCCACTTT.

The genes are TRBV27 and TRBJ1-2; 8 bases are shared with TRBD1. Germline CDR1 MNHEY, CDR2 SMNVEV (reference sequence). This CDR3 is 15 amino acids long. J gave up 1 base and V 6 bases, and 7 bases lay outside the gene matches. The CDR3 sequence is CASRRTGRNNYGYTF. The CDR3 nucleotides read TGTGCCAGCAGACGGACAGGGCGCAATAACTATGGCTACACCTTC.

This chain links TRBV24-1 with TRBJ2-3; TRBD1 agrees at 7 bases. There are 14 residues in the CDR3. V lost 5 bases and J lost 2; bases outside the gene matches: 3. Germline lookup yields CDR1 KGHDR and CDR2 SFDVKD. CDR3 bases: TGTGCCACCAGTGCGAGGGGGCCCACAGATACGCAGTATTTT. Translation: CATSARGPTDTQYF.

In this sample, this clone turned up a few times. This rearrangement joins TRBV3-1 (or the pseudogene TRBV3-2) to TRBJ2-7; 7 bases are a match to TRBD1. Germline V lookup: CDR1 LGHDT, CDR2 YNNKEL (reference sequence). The V gene end was trimmed by 6 bases and the J gene end by 4 bases; junction bases not matched to a gene: 9. CDR3 size: 14 residues. The CDR3 protein is CASSRTGPSYEQYF. CDR3 sequence (DNA): TGTGCCAGCAGTCGGACAGGACCGTCATACGAGCAGTACTTC.

The chain uses TRBV5-1 and TRBJ2-7; D is ambiguous. The CDR3 length is 15 residues. Per germline, CDR1 SGHRS and CDR2 YFSETQ. Trimming left V 0 bases short and J 5 bases short, with 15 bases between. CDR3 DNA: TGCGCCAGCAGCTTGGGCCGGTCCACTATACACGAGCAGTACTTC. It yields the protein CASSLGRSTIHEQYF.

V usage is TRBV18 and J usage is TRBJ2-1; 7 positions match TRBD1. Germline assignment: CDR1 KGHSH and CDR2 LQKENI. Trimming at V came to 2 bases and at J to 2 bases, leaving 3 bases not matched to a gene. The CDR3 runs to 15 residues. The CDR3: CASSPDRVTYNEQFF. The DNA of the CDR3 is TGTGCCAGCTCACCAGACAGGGTAACCTACAATGAGCAGTTCTTC.

The chain couples TRBV5-1 to TRBJ2-6; D ambiguous. V lost 0 bases and J 2 bases, leaving 9 bases between the germline ends. Germline V gene lookup returns CDR1 SGHRS and CDR2 YFSETQ. The length of the CDR3 is 16 residues. CDR3 amino acids: CASSLAFRAGANVLTF. CDR3 in DNA: TGCGCCAGCAGCTTGGCCTTCCGGGCTGGGGCCAACGTCCTGACTTTC.

This chain connects TRBV7-3 to TRBJ1-1, with a weak D call TRBD1 (6 bases). The CDR3 has 15 amino acids. The germline V gene has CDR1 SGHTA and CDR2 FQGTGA. Trimming took off 8 bases at V and 3 bases at J, with 19 bases between the two ends. Here the CDR3 reads CASAAAGGQDTEAFF. As DNA, the CDR3 is TGTGCCAGCGCCGCGGCGGGGGGGCAGGACACTGAAGCTTTCTTT.

V usage is TRBV19 and J usage is TRBJ1-1; D is possibly TRBD1 (5 bases). The CDR3 is 15 residues long. The germline V gene encodes CDR1 LNHDA and CDR2 SQIVND (reference sequence). V lost 6 bases, J lost 4 bases, and 18 bases lay in between. For the CDR3, the DNA is TGTGCCAGTAGCATCGGGATTCATGGGGGCACTGAAGCTTTCTTT. Its protein is CASSIGIHGGTEAFF. Drawing the rest from reference TRBV19 and TRBJ1-1, the complete variable domain is DGGITQSPKYLFRKEGQNVTLSCEQNLNHDAMYWYRQDPGQGLRLIYYSQIVNDFQKGDIAEGYSVSREKKESFPLTVTSAQKNPTAFYLCASSIGIHGGTEAFFGQGTRLTVV.

This clone was recorded once. The J gene is TRBJ2-7, the V gene TRBV10-3; D is unclear. Per the germline V gene, CDR1 is ENHRY and CDR2 is SYGVKD. Trimming left V 4 bases short and J 4 bases short, with 11 bases between. The CDR3 loop spans 13 amino acids. This chain's CDR3 is CAISGVDSYEQYF. For the CDR3, the DNA is TGTGCCATCAGTGGGGTGGATTCATACGAGCAGTACTTC.

The V gene is TRBV9, the J gene TRBJ1-1; TRBD1 might be the D (5 bases). Per the germline V gene, CDR1 is SGDLS and CDR2 is YYNGEE. The CDR3 totals 15 residues. Trimming removed 0 bases at V and 0 bases at J, with 9 bases between. The CDR3 spells CASSVVDTLNTEAFF. The CDR3 DNA sequence: TGTGCCAGCAGCGTAGTGGACACCTTGAACACTGAAGCTTTCTTT.

The rearrangement uses TRBV18 and TRBJ2-1; D perhaps matches TRBD1 (6 bases). The ends were cut back, 0 bases at V and 3 bases at J, with 12 bases in the middle. Germline V lookup: CDR1 KGHSH, CDR2 LQKENI. This CDR3 spans 16 amino acids. CDR3 DNA sequence: TGTGCCAGCTCACCACCTTGGACAGCCTTCTACAATGAGCAGTTCTTC. This sequence encodes CASSPPWTAFYNEQFF.

This chain connects TRBV5-8 to TRBJ2-1; the match to TRBD2 covers 10 bases. The germline CDR1 and CDR2 sequences are SGHTS and YDEGEE. V shed 5 bases, J shed 8 bases, and the junction held 10 bases outside the gene matches. The CDR3 loop spans 15 amino acids. The CDR3 loop is CASRPLAGDYDEQFF. Written as DNA, the CDR3 is TGTGCCAGCAGACCGCTAGCGGGAGATTACGATGAGCAGTTCTTC.

V and J are TRBV6-5 and TRBJ2-5; 10 positions match TRBD2. Germline CDR1 and CDR2: MNHEY and SVGAGI. This CDR3 contains 15 residues. The V segment lost 6 bases and the J segment 5 bases; nucleotides outside the gene matches: 9. The CDR3 sequence: CASRKGLAGVETQYF. The CDR3 bases are TGTGCCAGCAGGAAGGGGCTAGCGGGGGTGGAGACCCAGTACTTC.